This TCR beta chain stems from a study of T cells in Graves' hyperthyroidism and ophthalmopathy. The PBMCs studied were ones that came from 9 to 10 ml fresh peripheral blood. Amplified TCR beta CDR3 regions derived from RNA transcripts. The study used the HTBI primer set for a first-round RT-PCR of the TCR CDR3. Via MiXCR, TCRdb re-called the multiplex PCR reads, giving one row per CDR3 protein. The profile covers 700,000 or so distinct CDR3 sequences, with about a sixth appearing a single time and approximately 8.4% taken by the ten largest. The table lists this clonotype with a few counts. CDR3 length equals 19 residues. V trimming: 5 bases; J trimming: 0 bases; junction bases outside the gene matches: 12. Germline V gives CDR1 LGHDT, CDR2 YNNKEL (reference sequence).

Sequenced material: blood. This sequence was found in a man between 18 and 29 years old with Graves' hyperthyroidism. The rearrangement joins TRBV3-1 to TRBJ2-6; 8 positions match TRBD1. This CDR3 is CASSTRLRDRSSGANVLTF. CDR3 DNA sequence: TGTGCCAGCAGCACACGCCTCCGGGACAGGAGCTCTGGGGCCAACGTCCTGACTTTC.